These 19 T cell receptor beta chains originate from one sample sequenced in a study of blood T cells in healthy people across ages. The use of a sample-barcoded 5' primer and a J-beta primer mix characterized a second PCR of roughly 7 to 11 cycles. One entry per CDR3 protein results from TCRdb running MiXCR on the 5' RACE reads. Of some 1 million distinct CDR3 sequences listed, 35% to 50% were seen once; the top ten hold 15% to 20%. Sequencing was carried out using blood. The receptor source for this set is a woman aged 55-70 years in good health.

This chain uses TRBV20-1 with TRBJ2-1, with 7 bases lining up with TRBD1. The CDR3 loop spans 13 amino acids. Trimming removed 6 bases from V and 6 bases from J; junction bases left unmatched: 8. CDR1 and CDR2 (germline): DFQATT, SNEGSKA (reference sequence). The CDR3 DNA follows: TGCAGTGCCCCGGGACAGACTGGCAATGAGCAGTTCTTC. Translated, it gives CSAPGQTGNEQFF.

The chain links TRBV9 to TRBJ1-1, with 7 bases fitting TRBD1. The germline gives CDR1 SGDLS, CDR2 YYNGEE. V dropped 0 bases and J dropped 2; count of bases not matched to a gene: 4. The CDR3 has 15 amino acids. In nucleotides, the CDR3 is TGTGCCAGCAGCGTAGGGACAGGCTCTAACACTGAAGCTTTCTTT. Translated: CASSVGTGSNTEAFF.

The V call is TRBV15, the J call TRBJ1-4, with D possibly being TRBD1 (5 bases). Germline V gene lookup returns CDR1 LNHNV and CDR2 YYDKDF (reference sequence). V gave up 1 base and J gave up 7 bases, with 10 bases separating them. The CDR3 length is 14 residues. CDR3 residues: CATSRGQGVEKLFF. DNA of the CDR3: TGTGCCACCAGCAGAGGCCAGGGCGTTGAAAAACTGTTTTTT.

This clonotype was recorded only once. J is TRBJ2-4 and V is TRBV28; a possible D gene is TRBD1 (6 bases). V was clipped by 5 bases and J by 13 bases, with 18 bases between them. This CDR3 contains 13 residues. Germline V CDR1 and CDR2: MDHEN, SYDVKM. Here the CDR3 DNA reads TGTGCCAGCAGTCCCGTCCCGGACAGCACCCAGTACTTC. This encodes CASSPVPDSTQYF. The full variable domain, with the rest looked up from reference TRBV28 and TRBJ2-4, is DVKVTQSSRYLVKRTGEKVFLECVQDMDHENMFWYRQDPGLGLRLIYFSYDVKMKEKGDIPEGYSVSREKKERFSLILESASTNQTSMYLCASSPVPDSTQYFGAGTRLSVL.

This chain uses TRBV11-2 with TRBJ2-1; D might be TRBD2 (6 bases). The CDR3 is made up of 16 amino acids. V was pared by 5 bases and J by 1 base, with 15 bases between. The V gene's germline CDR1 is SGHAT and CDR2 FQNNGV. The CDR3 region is CASSPGTLMSYNEQFF. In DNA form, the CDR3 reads TGTGCCAGCAGCCCAGGGACTTTGATGTCCTACAATGAGCAGTTCTTC.

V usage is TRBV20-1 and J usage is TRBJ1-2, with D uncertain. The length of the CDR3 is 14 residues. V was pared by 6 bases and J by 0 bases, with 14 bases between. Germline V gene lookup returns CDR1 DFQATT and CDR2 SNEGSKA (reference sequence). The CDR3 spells CSAKNPGANYGYTF. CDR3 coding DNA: TGCAGTGCCAAGAACCCCGGGGCTAACTATGGCTACACCTTC.

As DNA, the CDR3 is TGTGCCAGCAGTTCGCGGGGGGGTCCCTATAGCAATCAGCCCCAGCATTTT. It encodes CASSSRGGPYSNQPQHF. The chain combines TRBV27 with TRBJ1-5; possible D gene TRBD1, 5 bases. The CDR3 is made up of 17 amino acids. The germline V and J ends were trimmed by 4 bases and 0 bases, with 16 bases remaining between them. CDR1 and CDR2 from the germline V gene are MNHEY and SMNVEV (reference sequence).

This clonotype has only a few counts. The CDR3 DNA sequence: TGTGCCAGCAGCGAACCTCCCGGGACTAGCGGATCAAATGAGCAGTTCTTC. Its translation is CASSEPPGTSGSNEQFF. V and J are TRBV9 and TRBJ2-1, with TRBD2 matching over 11 bases. V trimming: 3 bases; J trimming: 7 bases; junction bases outside the gene matches: 12. The CDR3 covers 17 residues. Germline V gives CDR1 SGDLS, CDR2 YYNGEE.

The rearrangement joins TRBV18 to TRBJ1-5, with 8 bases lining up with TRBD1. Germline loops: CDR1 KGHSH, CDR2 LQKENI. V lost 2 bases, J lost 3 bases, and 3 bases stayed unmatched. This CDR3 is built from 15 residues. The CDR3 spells CASSPIQGANQPQHF. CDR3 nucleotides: TGTGCCAGCTCACCAATCCAGGGGGCCAATCAGCCCCAGCATTTT.

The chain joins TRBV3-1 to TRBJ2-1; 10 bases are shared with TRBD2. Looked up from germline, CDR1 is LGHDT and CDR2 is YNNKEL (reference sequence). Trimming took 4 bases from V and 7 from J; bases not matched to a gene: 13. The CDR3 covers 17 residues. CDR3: CASSPHPGLALQNEQFF. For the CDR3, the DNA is TGTGCCAGCAGCCCGCATCCGGGACTAGCGCTGCAAAATGAGCAGTTCTTC.

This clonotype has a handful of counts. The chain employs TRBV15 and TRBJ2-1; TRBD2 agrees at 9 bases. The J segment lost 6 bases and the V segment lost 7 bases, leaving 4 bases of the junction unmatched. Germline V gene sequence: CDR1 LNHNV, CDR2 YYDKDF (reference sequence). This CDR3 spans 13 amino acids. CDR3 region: CATTAGGPNEQFF. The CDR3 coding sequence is TGTGCCACCACAGCGGGAGGTCCCAATGAGCAGTTCTTC.

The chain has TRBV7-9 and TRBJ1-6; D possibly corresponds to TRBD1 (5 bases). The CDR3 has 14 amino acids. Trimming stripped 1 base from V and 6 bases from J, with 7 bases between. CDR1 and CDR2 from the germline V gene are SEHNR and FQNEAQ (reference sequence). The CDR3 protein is CASSLETANSPLHF. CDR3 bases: TGTGCCAGCAGCTTAGAGACAGCTAATTCACCCCTCCACTTT.

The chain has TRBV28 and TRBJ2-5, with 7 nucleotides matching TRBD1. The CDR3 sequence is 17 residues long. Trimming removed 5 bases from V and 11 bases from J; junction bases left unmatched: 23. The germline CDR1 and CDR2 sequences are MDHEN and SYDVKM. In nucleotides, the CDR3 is TGTGCCAGCAGTACAACTTCGGACAGGAGGAGGTACAATGAGCAGTACTTC. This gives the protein CASSTTSDRRRYNEQYF. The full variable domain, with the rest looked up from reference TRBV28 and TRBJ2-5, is DVKVTQSSRYLVKRTGEKVFLECVQDMDHENMFWYRQDPGLGLRLIYFSYDVKMKEKGDIPEGYSVSREKKERFSLILESASTNQTSMYLCASSTTSDRRRYNEQYFGPGTRLLVL.

CDR3 residues: CASSLTPGTQYF. Here the CDR3 DNA reads TGTGCCAGCAGTCTCACACCGGGGACGCAGTATTTT. The chain has TRBV6-1 and TRBJ2-3; maybe TRBD2 (5 bases). V lost 5 bases, J lost 9 bases, and 12 bases lay in between. The CDR3 is 12 amino acids. Germline V gene lookup returns CDR1 MNHNS and CDR2 SASEGT.

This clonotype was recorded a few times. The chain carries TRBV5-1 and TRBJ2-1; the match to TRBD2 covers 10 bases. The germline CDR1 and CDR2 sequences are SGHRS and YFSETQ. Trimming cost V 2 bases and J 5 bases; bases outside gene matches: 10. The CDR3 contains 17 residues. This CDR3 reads CASSFRAGGPGNNEQFF. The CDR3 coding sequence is TGCGCCAGCAGCTTCCGAGCGGGAGGGCCAGGGAACAATGAGCAGTTCTTC.

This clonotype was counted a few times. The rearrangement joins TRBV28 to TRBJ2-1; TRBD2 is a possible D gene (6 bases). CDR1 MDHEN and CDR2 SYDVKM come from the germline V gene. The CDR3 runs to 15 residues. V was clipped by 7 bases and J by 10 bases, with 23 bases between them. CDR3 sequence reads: CASNSGLASGTEQFF. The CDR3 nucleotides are TGTGCCAGCAATAGCGGTTTGGCTTCGGGTACGGAGCAGTTCTTC.

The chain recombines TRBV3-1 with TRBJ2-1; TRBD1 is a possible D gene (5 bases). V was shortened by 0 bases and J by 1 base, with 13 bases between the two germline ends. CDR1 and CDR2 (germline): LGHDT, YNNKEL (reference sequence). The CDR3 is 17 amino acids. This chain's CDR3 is CASSQELQGWSYNEQFF. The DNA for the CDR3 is TGTGCCAGCAGCCAAGAATTGCAGGGTTGGTCCTACAATGAGCAGTTCTTC.

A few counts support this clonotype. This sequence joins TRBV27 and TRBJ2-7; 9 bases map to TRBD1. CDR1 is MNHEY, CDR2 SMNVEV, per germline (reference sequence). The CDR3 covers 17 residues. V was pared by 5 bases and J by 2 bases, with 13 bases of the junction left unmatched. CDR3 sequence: CASSRQRGTGQAYEQYF. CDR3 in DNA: TGTGCCAGCAGTAGGCAAAGAGGGACAGGGCAGGCCTACGAGCAGTACTTC.

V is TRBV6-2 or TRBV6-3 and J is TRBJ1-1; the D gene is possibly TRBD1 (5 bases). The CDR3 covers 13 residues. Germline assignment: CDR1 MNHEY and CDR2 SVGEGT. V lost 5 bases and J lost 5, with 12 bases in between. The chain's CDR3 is CASSQGRETEAFF. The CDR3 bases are TGTGCCAGCAGTCAGGGACGAGAAACTGAAGCTTTCTTT.